This TCR beta chain was observed in a study of T cell responses to AZD1222 COVID-19 vaccine. General study points: Clonal diversity may have been underestimated in mostly white British donors. Regions 160-218 and 743-854 held dominance among vaccine-associated CD4 TCRs, which spanned spike. At baseline, seropositivity was found in only a handful of AZD1222 recipients. No repertoire was sampled before or during the peak T cell response, only after it.

Using immunoSEQ multiplex PCR, the repertoire was profiled, and TCRdb retains in-frame clones only, with some absent. The table records around 160,000 clones, about 93% of them present only once. Turning to this clone: What it recognizes is unknown.

Trimming removed 0 bases at V and 9 bases at J, with 7 bases between. CDR1 is SGHRS, CDR2 YFSETQ, per germline. The CDR3 has 12 amino acids. Sequenced material: peripheral blood, taken on day 0 of MenACWY control vaccination. The J gene is TRBJ2-1, the V gene TRBV5-1; a possible D gene is TRBD1 (6 bases). This clonotype originated in an adult in good health. The chain's CDR3 is CASSLEGVEQFF. The CDR3 DNA reads TGCGCCAGCAGCTTGGAGGGGGTTGAGCAGTTCTTC.